These 10 T cell receptor beta chains came from one sample sequenced in a study of memory CD4+ T cells and cytomegalovirus serostatus. The sort gate was single viable CD3+CD4+CD8-CD45RO+ cells for memory CD4+ T cells. This table comes from immunoSEQ multiplex PCR, and its TCRdb copy is limited to in-frame clones, with some not included. The table includes about 75,000 clones, roughly 78% detected once. The sample taken for sequencing was memory CD4+ T cells from blood. Receptor source: an adult in good health and CMV-seropositive.

The chain recombines TRBV9 with TRBJ2-3; 7 bases align to TRBD2. Germline V gene lookup returns CDR1 SGDLS and CDR2 YYNGEE. With 5 bases clipped from V and 5 bases from J, the junction kept 8 bases outside the gene matches. The CDR3 extends over 14 amino acids. In nucleotides, the CDR3 is TGTGCCAGCAGTGATATTGGGGGGGGAGATACGCAGTATTTT. Residues: CASSDIGGGDTQYF.

The rearrangement uses TRBV9 and TRBJ1-2, with D unresolved. Trimming left V 0 bases short and J 8 bases short, with 8 bases between. The CDR3 consists of 12 residues. The germline gives CDR1 SGDLS, CDR2 YYNGEE. CDR3 sequence (DNA): TGTGCCAGCAGCGTAGGTGTATACGGCTACACCTTC. Translation gives CASSVGVYGYTF.

This clone was observed a single time. The J gene is TRBJ1-2, the V gene TRBV11-2; D is unresolved. The CDR3 consists of 12 residues. V gave up 5 bases and J gave up 0 bases, with 4 bases separating them. Germline CDR1 SGHAT, CDR2 FQNNGV. The CDR3: CASSPPNYGYTF. The CDR3 DNA is TGTGCCAGCAGCCCCCCTAACTATGGCTACACCTTC.

This clone showed up many times. The CDR3, as DNA: TGTGCTTCTACCTGGGGGTCCAAGGTGACCCAGTACTTC. It is translated as CASTWGSKVTQYF. The rearrangement uses TRBV2 and TRBJ2-5; D is perhaps TRBD1 or TRBD2 (5 bases each). Germline CDR1 reads SNHLY; CDR2 reads FYNNEI. This CDR3 has 13 residues.

The CDR3 reads CASSLVGLGAFF. CDR3 coding DNA: TGTGCCAGCAGCTTAGTAGGCTTGGGAGCTTTCTTT. The chain uses TRBV7-8 and TRBJ1-1; D unresolved. The CDR3 runs 12 residues. CDR1 is SGHVS and CDR2 is FQNEAQ in the germline V gene. Between the trimmed V and J ends, which lost 1 base and 10 bases, there was a span of 10 bases.

This chain connects TRBV27 to TRBJ2-2, with 7 positions matching TRBD2. Germline V gene data show CDR1 as MNHEY and CDR2 as SMNVEV (reference sequence). The CDR3 is 17 amino acids. Trimming took 7 bases from V and 6 from J; bases not matched to a gene: 17. The CDR3 coding sequence is TGTGCCAGCAAGCGCCGCCAGGGCGGGAGTTCCCCCGGGGAGCTGTTTTTT. Translation: CASKRRQGGSSPGELFF.

The rearrangement links TRBV25-1 to TRBJ1-4; TRBD1 matches 7 bases. Looked up from germline, CDR1 is MGHDK and CDR2 is SYGVNS. J lost 6 bases, V lost 2 bases, and 6 bases had no gene match. This CDR3 is 15 amino acids long. For the CDR3, the DNA is TGTGCCAGCAGTGAACATAGGGGGCGGGATGAAAAACTGTTTTTT. Protein: CASSEHRGRDEKLFF.

This clone was observed a single time. The chain recombines TRBV30 with TRBJ1-3; D gene unclear. Germline CDR1 is GTSNPN and CDR2 is SVGIG (reference sequence). The CDR3 runs to 12 residues. V was shortened by 4 bases and J by 3 bases, with 7 bases between the two germline ends. Here the CDR3 reads CAWKGIGNTIYF. CDR3 nucleotides: TGTGCCTGGAAAGGGATTGGAAACACCATATATTTT.

This clone was found a few times. This chain connects TRBV19 to TRBJ1-4; TRBD1 is a possible D gene (5 bases). V dropped 8 bases and J dropped 8 bases, with 18 bases sitting between them. CDR3 length equals 14 residues. CDR1 is LNHDA, CDR2 SQIVND, per germline (reference sequence). CDR3 nucleotides: TGTGCCAGTCGAACAGGCGCTGGGTTCGAAAAACTGTTTTTT. Encoded protein: CASRTGAGFEKLFF.

The chain links TRBV6-1 to TRBJ1-1; D uncertain. The CDR3 is 16 amino acids. Germline assignment: CDR1 MNHNS and CDR2 SASEGT. V lost 1 base and J lost 1, with 13 bases in between. CDR3 loop: CASSEVSLGKNTEAFF. CDR3 in DNA: TGTGCCAGCAGTGAAGTGAGCCTGGGCAAGAACACTGAAGCTTTCTTT.